The sequence of this T cell receptor (beta chain) was determined in a study of CD8+ T cells in alopecia areata. Points from the study as a whole: In blood and scalp, many expanded lesional clones persisted during tofacitinib.

Treatment in this sample: oral pan-JAK inhibitor, 5-10 mg twice daily. Germline CDR1 SGHAT, CDR2 FQNNGV. The CDR3 spans 13 residues. Trimming removed 6 bases from V and 4 bases from J, with 13 bases in between. RNA was isolated and reverse transcribed to cDNA, the sequencing template. Measured with immunoSEQ multiplex PCR; TCRdb has only the in-frame clones, and not every one. The repertoire holds 90,000 or so clones, roughly 45% seen once, with less than 20% in the top ten. Points on this clone: Its specificity is not known.

This specimen consisted of CD8+ T cells sorted from blood, obtained at week 24, from a patient treated with tofacitinib. This receptor was taken from a human donor with alopecia areata. This chain links TRBV11-2 with TRBJ2-7; D is undetermined. The DNA for the CDR3 is TGTGCCAGCAGTTCATCCTTTGATTACGAGCAGTACTTC. Translation gives CASSSSFDYEQYF. The full variable domain, rest sourced from reference TRBV11-2 and TRBJ2-7, is EAGVAQSPRYKIIEKRQSVAFWCNPISGHATLYWYQQILGQGPKLLIQFQNNGVVDDSQLPKDRFSAERLKGVDSTLKIQPAKLEDSAVYLCASSSSFDYEQYFGPGTRLTVT.